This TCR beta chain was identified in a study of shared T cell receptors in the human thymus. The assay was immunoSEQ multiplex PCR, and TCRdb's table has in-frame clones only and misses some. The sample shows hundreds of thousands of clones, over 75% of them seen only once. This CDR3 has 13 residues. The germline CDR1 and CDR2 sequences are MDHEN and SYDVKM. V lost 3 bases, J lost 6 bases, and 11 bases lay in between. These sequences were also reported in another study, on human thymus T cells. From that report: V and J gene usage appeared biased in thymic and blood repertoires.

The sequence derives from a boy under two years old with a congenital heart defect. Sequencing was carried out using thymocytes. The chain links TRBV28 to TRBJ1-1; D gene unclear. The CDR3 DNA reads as TGTGCCAGCAGTTTCGGGAGTAGTTCTGAAGCTTTCTTT. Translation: CASSFGSSSEAFF.